One sample yielded the 24 T cell receptor beta chains listed below, sequenced in a study of T cell repertoires in cytomegalovirus infection (dated by TCRdb to between 2019 and 2020). The sequencer was an Illumina HiSeq 1500. In-frame beta chains were kept once TCRdb had trimmed the public reads at Q25 with fastp and called clones with MiXCR. Here each entry gathers all rows of one CDR3 protein and keeps the most common genes and DNA. For this sample the table gives around 300,000 distinct CDR3 sequences, of which 9% to 9.5% were detected only once. The top ten clones comprise around 4.5% of the sample. The sequenced sample consisted of PBMCs. The receptors were sampled from a human donor in good health (CMV status not recorded). Some clones in this sample may be carry-over from other donors' samples.

This sequence joins TRBV28 and TRBJ2-7; TRBD2 matches 12 bases. CDR1 is MDHEN and CDR2 is SYDVKM in the germline V gene. V lost 7 bases, J lost 6 bases, and 7 bases stayed unmatched. This CDR3 contains 14 residues. The CDR3 protein is CASTRLAGVGEQYF. The CDR3 DNA reads TGTGCCAGCACCAGACTAGCGGGAGTCGGCGAGCAGTACTTC.

This clonotype was recorded many times. This rearrangement joins TRBV7-2 to TRBJ2-7, with TRBD1 identical over 7 bases. CDR1 and CDR2 from the germline V gene are SGHTA and FQGNSA. The CDR3 is 13 residues long. V was pared by 1 base and J by 5 bases, with 2 bases of the junction left unmatched. The CDR3 DNA reads as TGTGCCAGCAGCTTAGTAGGGGGCGACGAGCAGTACTTC. Its protein product is CASSLVGGDEQYF.

In its sample, this clonotype was seen a few times. The chain employs TRBV25-1 and TRBJ2-3, with D possibly being TRBD1 or TRBD2 (6 bases each). V dropped 4 bases and J dropped 4 bases, with 12 bases sitting between them. This CDR3 comprises 14 residues. Germline values: CDR1 MGHDK, CDR2 SYGVNS. CDR3 residues: CASSGGAWADTQYF. CDR3 coding DNA: TGTGCCAGCAGTGGGGGGGCTTGGGCAGATACGCAGTATTTT.

The gene calls are TRBV12-3 or TRBV12-4 and TRBJ2-1; no clear D gene. V lost 7 bases and J 0 bases, leaving 7 bases between the germline ends. CDR3 length: 13 amino acids. The DNA for the CDR3 is TGTGCCAGCATTGCGGCCTCCTACAATGAGCAGTTCTTC. It yields the protein CASIAASYNEQFF.

This clonotype was observed a handful of times. J is TRBJ1-5 and V is TRBV7-2; 7 bases fit TRBD1. CDR1 and CDR2 from the germline V gene are SGHTA and FQGNSA. The CDR3 contains 14 residues. V lost 5 bases and J lost 5; bases outside the gene matches: 6. The CDR3 nucleotides are TGTGCCAGCAGCATCCGGGACAGCTATCAGCCCCAGCATTTT. It encodes CASSIRDSYQPQHF.

The chain recombines TRBV4-3 with TRBJ2-7, with D unclear. Germline assignment: CDR1 LGHNA and CDR2 YSLEER. The CDR3 totals 14 residues. V was clipped by 1 base and J by 0 bases, with 7 bases between them. The CDR3 DNA follows: TGCGCCAGCAGCCAAGGTCCAGCCTCCTACGAGCAGTACTTC. Residues: CASSQGPASYEQYF.

In this sample, this clonotype turned up a few times. This chain links TRBV30 with TRBJ1-1, with TRBD1 identical over 8 bases. Germline values: CDR1 GTSNPN, CDR2 SVGIG (reference sequence). The ends lost 3 bases at V and 5 bases at J; junction bases unmatched: 5. This CDR3 is built from 13 residues. CDR3 DNA: TGTGCCTGGAGGACAGGGGTGGAGACTGAAGCTTTCTTT. It codes for CAWRTGVETEAFF.

This clonotype was detected ten times or more. This chain joins TRBV7-9 and TRBJ2-7; D is undetermined. Germline CDR1 SEHNR, CDR2 FQNEAQ (reference sequence). Trimming removed 1 base from V and 2 bases from J, with 6 bases in between. CDR3 size: 13 residues. CDR3 in amino acids: CASSLGATYEQYF. CDR3 sequence (DNA): TGTGCCAGCAGCTTAGGTGCTACCTACGAGCAGTACTTC.

In this sample, this clonotype turned up many times. The chain links TRBV6-5 to TRBJ1-6, with D possibly TRBD1 on 5 matching bases. The CDR3 is made up of 14 amino acids. In germline, CDR1 is MNHEY, CDR2 SVGAGI. The V end lost 4 bases, the J end lost 13 bases, and 17 bases lay between the germline ends. CDR3 sequence (DNA): TGTGCCAGCAGTTCCGGGACCGCCGGCAGTCCCCTCCACTTT. It translates to CASSSGTAGSPLHF.

Many counts were recorded for this clonotype. J is TRBJ2-4 and V is TRBV28, with 8 bases that match TRBD2. Germline lookup yields CDR1 MDHEN and CDR2 SYDVKM. CDR3 size: 15 residues. Trimming at V came to 6 bases and at J to 9 bases, leaving 13 bases not matched to a gene. Written as DNA, the CDR3 is TGTGCCAGCAGCGGAAGAGTAGGACTAGCAGCCATTCAGTACTTC. As protein: CASSGRVGLAAIQYF.

This clonotype has ten or more counts. The chain is built from TRBV5-4 and TRBJ2-1; a possible D gene is TRBD1 (5 bases). This CDR3 is 12 amino acids long. In germline, CDR1 is SGHNT, CDR2 YYREEE (reference sequence). Trimming cost V 0 bases and J 8 bases, with 6 bases left between them. The CDR3 sequence: CASSLGTYEQFF. DNA for the CDR3: TGTGCCAGCAGCTTGGGGACATATGAGCAGTTCTTC. Full variable domain (rest looked up from reference TRBV5-4 and TRBJ2-1): ETGVTQSPTHLIKTRGQQVTLRCSSQSGHNTVSWYQQALGQGPQFIFQYYREEENGRGNFPPRFSGLQFPNYSSELNVNALELDDSALYLCASSLGTYEQFFGPGTRLTVL.

This clonotype was picked up many times. The chain employs TRBV7-2 and TRBJ2-7; D is undetermined. Germline loops: CDR1 SGHTA, CDR2 FQGNSA. The CDR3 totals 13 residues. Trimming took off 2 bases at V and 3 bases at J, with 8 bases between the two ends. CDR3 loop: CASSLRNGYEQYF. CDR3 bases: TGTGCCAGCAGCTTACGGAACGGCTACGAGCAGTACTTC.

In its sample, this clonotype was seen a few times. V is TRBV7-9 and J is TRBJ2-5, with a tentative D call TRBD2 (5 bases). Germline V gene data show CDR1 as SEHNR and CDR2 as FQNEAQ (reference sequence). V lost 0 bases to trimming and J lost 2 bases, with 13 bases between them. CDR3 size: 16 residues. CDR3 in DNA: TGTGCCAGCAGCTTAGCACTGGGCTCGGGGCAAGAGACCCAGTACTTC. Translation: CASSLALGSGQETQYF.

In its sample, this clonotype was seen many times. The rearrangement links TRBV20-1 to TRBJ2-3; D might be TRBD1 (6 bases). The ends were cut back, 6 bases at V and 2 bases at J, with 15 bases in the middle. The CDR3 is made up of 14 amino acids. Germline V gene lookup returns CDR1 DFQATT and CDR2 SNEGSKA (reference sequence). The CDR3 protein is CSALQGTSTDTQYF. The DNA of the CDR3 is TGCAGTGCCTTACAGGGAACTTCCACAGATACGCAGTATTTT.

CDR3 DNA: TGTGCCAGCAGCCAACGGGGACAGACGTGGGGGAACACTGAAGCTTTCTTT. Its protein product is CASSQRGQTWGNTEAFF. The chain joins TRBV14 to TRBJ1-1; TRBD1 agrees at 7 bases. Losses at the gene ends were 2 bases for V and 1 base for J; bases not matched to a gene: 10. The CDR3 spans 17 residues. Germline loops: CDR1 SGHDN, CDR2 FVKESK. The entire variable domain, with the rest obtained from reference TRBV14 and TRBJ1-1, is as follows: EAGVTQFPSHSVIEKGQTVTLRCDPISGHDNLYWYRRVMGKEIKFLLHFVKESKQDESGMPNNRFLAERTGGTYSTLKVQPAELEDSGVYFCASSQRGQTWGNTEAFFGQGTRLTVV.

In its sample, this clonotype was seen a few times. The genes are TRBV6-5 and TRBJ1-3; D gene uncertain. V was cut by 7 bases and J by 2 bases, with 12 bases left in between. Germline V CDR1 and CDR2: MNHEY, SVGAGI. The CDR3 extends over 14 amino acids. CDR3 region: CASNRAGTGNTIYF. CDR3 DNA sequence: TGTGCCAGCAATCGAGCGGGAACTGGAAACACCATATATTTT.

CDR3 coding DNA: TGTGCCAGTACCCCCAGGGGGGAGTGGGGAGAGACCCAGTACTTC. It codes for CASTPRGEWGETQYF. The chain joins TRBV19 to TRBJ2-5; D perhaps matches TRBD1 (7 bases). The germline V and J ends were trimmed by 7 bases and 4 bases, with 19 bases remaining between them. The germline V gene has CDR1 LNHDA and CDR2 SQIVND (reference sequence). The CDR3 runs to 15 residues.

This clonotype was seen at least ten times. V is TRBV9 and J is TRBJ2-3, with D possibly called TRBD1 or TRBD2 (5 bases each). The CDR3 has 16 residues. The V gene lost 0 bases and the J gene lost 3 bases, with 14 bases spanning the gap. In germline, CDR1 is SGDLS, CDR2 YYNGEE. This CDR3 reads CASSVDEGLGTDTQYF. Here the CDR3 DNA reads TGTGCCAGCAGCGTAGATGAGGGGCTCGGAACAGATACGCAGTATTTT.

This clonotype occurred a few times. CDR3 DNA: TGTGCCACCAGCAGAGGAACGGGAGGGAAGACAGATACGCAGTATTTT. It is translated as CATSRGTGGKTDTQYF. The chain joins TRBV15 to TRBJ2-3; 8 bases are a match to TRBD2. CDR1 is LNHNV, CDR2 YYDKDF, per germline (reference sequence). Losses at the gene ends were 1 base for V and 3 bases for J; bases not matched to a gene: 6. The CDR3 length is 16 residues. The full variable domain, rest sourced from reference TRBV15 and TRBJ2-3, is DAMVIQNPRYQVTQFGKPVTLSCSQTLNHNVMYWYQQKSSQAPKLLFHYYDKDFNNEADTPDNFQSRRPNTSFCFLDIRSPGLGDTAMYLCATSRGTGGKTDTQYFGPGTRLTVL.

This clonotype was counted between two and nine times. This chain links TRBV20-1 with TRBJ1-3; D is undetermined. V was pared by 4 bases and J by 4 bases, with 11 bases between. Germline V gene data show CDR1 as DFQATT and CDR2 as SNEGSKA (reference sequence). The CDR3 consists of 13 residues. CDR3 nucleotide sequence: TGCAGTGCTACCCCACAGAGAGGAAACACCATATATTTT. Its translation is CSATPQRGNTIYF.

This clonotype turned up a few times. V gene TRBV20-1 combines with J gene TRBJ1-1; maybe TRBD1 (6 bases). Per germline, CDR1 DFQATT and CDR2 SNEGSKA (reference sequence). V was shortened by 3 bases and J by 2 bases, with 19 bases between the two germline ends. This CDR3 region has 16 residues. CDR3 bases: TGCAGTGCTAGCACGCCCCGAGGGACACTTAACACTGAAGCTTTCTTT. Its protein product is CSASTPRGTLNTEAFF.

This clonotype was counted between two and nine times. This chain joins TRBV27 and TRBJ1-2; 11 bases fit TRBD1. Germline V gene data show CDR1 as MNHEY and CDR2 as SMNVEV (reference sequence). CDR3 length: 15 residues. V was pared by 8 bases and J by 6 bases, with 11 bases of the junction left unmatched. CDR3 amino acids: CASRDLRTGGDGYTF. The CDR3 coding sequence is TGTGCCAGCCGGGATCTTAGGACAGGGGGCGATGGCTACACCTTC.

This clonotype was detected only a few times. The chain is built from TRBV2 and TRBJ2-1; 7 nucleotides match TRBD2. The CDR3 is 12 residues long. Losses at the gene ends were 5 bases for V and 12 bases for J; bases not matched to a gene: 7. From germline, CDR1 is SNHLY and CDR2 FYNNEI. DNA of the CDR3: TGTGCCAGCAGTAACGGACTAGGTGCGCAGTTCTTC. The encoded protein is CASSNGLGAQFF.

In this sample, this clonotype turned up many times. V usage is TRBV7-2 and J usage is TRBJ1-4; 9 positions match TRBD1. Trimming took 5 bases from V and 8 from J; bases not matched to a gene: 6. The CDR3 extends over 14 amino acids. Germline CDR1 and CDR2: SGHTA and FQGNSA. CDR3 residues: CASSTGTGQEKLFF. The CDR3 DNA follows: TGTGCCAGCAGCACCGGGACAGGGCAAGAAAAACTGTTTTTT. The complete variable domain, with remaining parts taken from reference TRBV7-2 and TRBJ1-4, reads GAGVSQSPSNKVTEKGKDVELRCDPISGHTALYWYRQSLGQGLEFLIYFQGNSAPDKSGLPSDRFSAERTGGSVSTLTIQRTQQEDSAVYLCASSTGTGQEKLFFGSGTQLSVL.